The clone carrying this T cell receptor (beta chain) was seen repeatedly, ten times or more. The antigen remains unidentified. The read ends 3 residues before the CDR3 terminus; that terminus is restored from the germline J gene. Assay: immunoSEQ multiplex PCR; the TCRdb copy retains only in-frame clones and omits some. The sample presents approximately 30,000 clones, none singletons. CDR3 length equals 14 residues. Germline values: CDR1 SGHRS, CDR2 YFSETQ. The V gene end was trimmed by 3 bases and the J gene end by 6 bases; junction bases not matched to a gene: 7. This sample was taken from a study of T cell clonality in common variable immunodeficiency. Points from the study as a whole: Fewer deletions and N-nucleotide insertions were reportedly seen in common variable immunodeficiency TCR beta sequences. CVID subjects had higher TCRbeta clonality than healthy controls, most marked in about a third.

Specimen: peripheral blood mononuclear cells. The source is a human donor with common variable immunodeficiency. This chain connects TRBV5-1 to TRBJ1-2; 8 bases are shared with TRBD1. CDR3 residues: CASSSGQGGHGYTF. Partial CDR3 DNA: TGCGCCAGCAGCTCCGGACAGGGCGGGCATGGC.